Listed below are T cell receptor beta chains from one sample, sequenced in a study of blood T cell repertoires in COVID-19. TCRdb's table, derived via immunoSEQ multiplex PCR, lists solely in-frame clones and lacks some. Of more than 15,000 clones listed, about 89% were seen once; the top ten hold about 7.8%. Sequencing used peripheral blood. These receptors all stem from a woman in her sixties with active COVID-19. Each CDR3 is given with its conserved first and last residue. The D gene is left open where the match is weak.

V gene,J gene,D gene,CDR3 protein,CDR3 DNA
TRBV14,TRBJ1-6,.,CASSQGQFLPLHF,TGTGCCAGCAGCCAAGGACAGTTCCTACCCCTCCACTTT
TRBV19,TRBJ2-6,.,CASSLDSNVLTF,TGTGCCAGTAGTCTGGACAGCAACGTCCTGACTTTC
TRBV12-5,TRBJ2-7,TRBD2,CASGLDGGALGEQYF,TGTGCTAGTGGTTTAGACGGGGGGGCCTTAGGGGAGCAGTACTTC
TRBV5-4,TRBJ2-3,.,CASSLRIQGTDTQYF,TGTGCCAGCAGCCTTAGAATCCAAGGCACAGATACGCAGTATTTT
TRBV5-1,TRBJ2-7,.,CASSLFPGASYEQYF,TGCGCCAGCAGCTTGTTTCCAGGGGCTAGCTACGAGCAGTACTTC
TRBV4-2,TRBJ2-3,TRBD2,CASSQVTSGTDTQYF,TGTGCCAGCAGCCAGGTTACTAGCGGCACAGATACGCAGTATTTT
TRBV18,TRBJ1-1,TRBD1,CASSPGTGVPEAFF,TGTGCCAGCTCACCGGGGACAGGGGTCCCTGAAGCTTTCTTT
TRBV2,TRBJ2-1,.,CASNREAGIHEQFF,TGTGCCAGCAATCGTGAGGCGGGGATCCATGAGCAGTTCTTC
TRBV9,TRBJ1-1,TRBD1,CASSVSPGGAVEAFF,TGTGCCAGCAGCGTCAGCCCAGGGGGCGCGGTTGAAGCTTTCTTT
TRBV3-1/TRBV3-2,TRBJ2-2,.,CASSRKLNTGELFF,TGTGCCAGCAGCCGTAAACTCAACACCGGGGAGCTGTTTTTT
TRBV3-1/TRBV3-2,TRBJ1-3,.,CASGGVAGNTIYF,TGTGCCAGCGGGGGCGTAGCTGGAAACACCATATATTTT